The text below deals with one T cell receptor beta chain. What it binds is unknown. The source of the sample is a study of cytomegalovirus exposure and HLA in healthy donors. The wider study: Earlier, 200 million or so T cells were analyzed, and approximately 110 million unique TCR beta sequences were found among them.

The study, taken as a whole, reports: Cytomegalovirus association was listed for under 200 TCR beta chains.

The PCR made use of 60 Vbeta and 13 Jbeta primers. As handled by the study authors: As a later analysis found, there were 80 million or so unique TCR beta chains, of which about 10 million were shared. Sequencing was performed with immunoSEQ multiplex PCR; in TCRdb, only in-frame clones are kept and a portion is missing. That table gives V, J and clone size, and the DNA gave D and trimming. Of around 140,000 clones in the sample, approximately 82% were seen once. CDR3 length: 18 residues. Trimming removed 0 bases from V and 4 bases from J; junction bases left unmatched: 7. Germline V lookup: CDR1 SGDLS, CDR2 YYNGEE.

The V and J genes are TRBV9 and TRBJ2-3; TRBD2 matches at 14 bases. The specimen sequenced was PBMCs. This TCR was sampled from a woman aged 55-69 years in good health and CMV-seropositive. The CDR3, as DNA: TGTGCCAGCAGCGTAGAGAGTCTGGGACTAGCGGGAGCAGATACGCAGTATTTT. The encoded protein is CASSVESLGLAGADTQYF.